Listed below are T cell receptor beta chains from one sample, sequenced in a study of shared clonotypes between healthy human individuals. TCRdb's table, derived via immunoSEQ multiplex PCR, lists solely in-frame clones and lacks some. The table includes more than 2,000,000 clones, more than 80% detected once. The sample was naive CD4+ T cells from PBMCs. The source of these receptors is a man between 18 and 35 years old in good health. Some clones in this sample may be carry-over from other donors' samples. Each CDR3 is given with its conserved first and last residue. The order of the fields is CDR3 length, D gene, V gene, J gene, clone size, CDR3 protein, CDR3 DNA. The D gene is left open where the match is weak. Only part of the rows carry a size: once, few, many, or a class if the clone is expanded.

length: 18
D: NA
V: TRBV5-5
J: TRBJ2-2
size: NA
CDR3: CASSLGLGFPPNTGELFF
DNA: TGTGCCAGCAGCTTGGGGTTGGGCTTCCCCCCGAACACCGGGGAGCTGTTTTTT

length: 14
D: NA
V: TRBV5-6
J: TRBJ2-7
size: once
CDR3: CASSFSSAPYEQYF
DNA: TGTGCCAGCAGCTTCTCTAGCGCCCCCTACGAGCAGTACTTC

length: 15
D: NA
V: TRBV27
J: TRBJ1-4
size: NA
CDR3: CASSLSAGSGEKLFF
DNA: TGTGCCAGCAGTTTATCCGCAGGATCGGGTGAAAAACTGTTTTTT

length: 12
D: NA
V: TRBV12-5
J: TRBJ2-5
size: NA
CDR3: CASARNQETQYF
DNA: TGTGCTAGTGCACGGAACCAAGAGACCCAGTACTTC

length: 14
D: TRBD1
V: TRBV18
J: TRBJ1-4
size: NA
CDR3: CASSTGTGAEKLFF
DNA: TGTGCCAGCTCTACCGGGACAGGGGCTGAAAAACTGTTTTTT

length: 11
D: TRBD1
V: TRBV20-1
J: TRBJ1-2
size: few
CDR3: CSAGTGYGYTF
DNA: TGCAGTGCTGGGACAGGCTATGGCTACACCTTC

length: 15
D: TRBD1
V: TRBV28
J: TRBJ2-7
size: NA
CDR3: CASSAHPGQSYEQYF
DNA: TGTGCCAGCAGTGCCCACCCGGGACAGTCCTACGAGCAGTACTTC

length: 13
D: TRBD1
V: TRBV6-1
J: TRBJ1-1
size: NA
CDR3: CASSATGDTEAFF
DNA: TGTGCCAGCAGCGCCACAGGGGACACTGAAGCTTTCTTT

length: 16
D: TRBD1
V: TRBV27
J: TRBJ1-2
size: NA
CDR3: CASSLSPGQGRYGYTF
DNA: TGTGCCAGCAGCCTAAGCCCCGGACAGGGGAGGTATGGCTACACCTTC

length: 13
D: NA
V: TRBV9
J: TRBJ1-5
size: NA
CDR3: CASSSLIGEPQHF
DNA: TGTGCCAGCTCATCCCTGATCGGGGAGCCCCAGCATTTT

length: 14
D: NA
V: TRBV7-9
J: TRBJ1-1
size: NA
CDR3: CASSLAGVNTEAFF
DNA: TGTGCCAGCAGCTTAGCTGGGGTGAACACTGAAGCTTTCTTT

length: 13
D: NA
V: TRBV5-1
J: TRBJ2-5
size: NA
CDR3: CASSFGSGETQYF
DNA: TGCGCCAGCAGCTTCGGGTCCGGTGAGACCCAGTACTTC

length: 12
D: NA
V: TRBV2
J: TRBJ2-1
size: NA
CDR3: CASTERTSEQFF
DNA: TGTGCCAGCACCGAAAGGACGTCTGAGCAGTTCTTC

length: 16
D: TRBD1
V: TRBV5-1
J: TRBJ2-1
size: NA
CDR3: CASSWGGQGFANEQFF
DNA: TGCGCCAGCAGCTGGGGTGGACAGGGATTTGCCAATGAGCAGTTCTTC

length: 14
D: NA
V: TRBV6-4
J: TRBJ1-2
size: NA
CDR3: CASSETGASGGYTF
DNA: TGTGCCAGCAGTGAGACCGGGGCCTCTGGCGGCTACACCTTC

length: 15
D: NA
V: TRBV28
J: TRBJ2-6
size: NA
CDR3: CASSGRALGANVLTF
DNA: TGTGCCAGCAGCGGTCGAGCTTTGGGGGCCAACGTCCTGACTTTC

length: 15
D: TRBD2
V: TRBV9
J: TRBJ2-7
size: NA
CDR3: CASSVVASGKGEQYF
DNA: TGTGCCAGCAGCGTAGTGGCTAGCGGGAAGGGTGAGCAGTACTTC

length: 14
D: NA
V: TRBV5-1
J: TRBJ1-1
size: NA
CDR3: CASSKDTGNTEAFF
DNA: TGCGCCAGCAGCAAAGATACAGGGAACACTGAAGCTTTCTTT

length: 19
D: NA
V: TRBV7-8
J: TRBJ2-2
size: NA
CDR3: CASSVGFWGTPPNTGELFF
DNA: TGTGCCAGCAGCGTAGGCTTTTGGGGGACTCCACCGAACACCGGGGAGCTGTTTTTT

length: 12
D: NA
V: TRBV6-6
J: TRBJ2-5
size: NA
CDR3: CASSYSKETQYF
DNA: TGTGCCAGCAGTTACTCTAAAGAGACCCAGTACTTC

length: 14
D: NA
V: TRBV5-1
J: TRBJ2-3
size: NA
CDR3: CASSLDSRTDTQYF
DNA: TGCGCCAGCAGCTTGGACTCCCGCACAGATACGCAGTATTTT

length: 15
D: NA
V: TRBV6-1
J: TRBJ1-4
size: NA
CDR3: CASNQGSRPNEKLFF
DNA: TGTGCCAGCAATCAGGGGTCCCGCCCCAATGAAAAACTGTTTTTT

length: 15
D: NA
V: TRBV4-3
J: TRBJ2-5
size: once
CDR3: CASSQVLFREETQYF
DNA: TGCGCCAGCAGCCAAGTTCTGTTCAGGGAAGAGACCCAGTACTTC

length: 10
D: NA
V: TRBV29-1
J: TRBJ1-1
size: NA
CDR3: CSAVITEAFF
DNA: TGCAGCGCCGTGATCACTGAAGCTTTCTTT

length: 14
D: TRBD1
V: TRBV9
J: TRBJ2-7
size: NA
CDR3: CASSPTGGSYEQYF
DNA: TGTGCCAGCAGCCCAACAGGGGGCTCCTACGAGCAGTACTTC

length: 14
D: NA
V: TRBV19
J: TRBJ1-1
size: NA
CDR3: CASSWGLRGTEAFF
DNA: TGTGCCAGTAGCTGGGGCCTTAGGGGCACTGAAGCTTTCTTT

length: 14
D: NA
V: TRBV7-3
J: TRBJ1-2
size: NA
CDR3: CASSFGGANYGYTF
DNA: TGTGCCAGCAGTTTTGGGGGAGCTAACTATGGCTACACCTTC

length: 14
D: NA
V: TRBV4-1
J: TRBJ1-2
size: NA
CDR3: CASSQATANYGYTF
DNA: TGCGCCAGCAGCCAAGCGACAGCGAACTATGGCTACACCTTC

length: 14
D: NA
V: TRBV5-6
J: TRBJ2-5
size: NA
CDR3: CASSLKEYSETQYF
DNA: TGTGCCAGCAGCCTCAAGGAGTACTCAGAGACCCAGTACTTC

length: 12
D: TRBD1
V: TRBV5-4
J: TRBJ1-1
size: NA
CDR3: CASSWDSTEAFF
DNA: TGTGCCAGCAGCTGGGACAGCACTGAAGCTTTCTTT

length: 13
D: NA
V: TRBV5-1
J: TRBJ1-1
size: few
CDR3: CASSFRENTEAFF
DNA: TGCGCCAGCAGCTTCCGGGAGAACACTGAAGCTTTCTTT

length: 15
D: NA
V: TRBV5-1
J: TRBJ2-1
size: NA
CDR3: CASSPGASSYNEQFF
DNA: TGCGCCAGCAGCCCAGGGGCGAGCTCCTACAATGAGCAGTTCTTC

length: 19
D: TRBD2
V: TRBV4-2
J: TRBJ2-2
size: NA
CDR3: CASSQEALAGTSSTGELFF
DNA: TGTGCCAGCAGCCAAGAAGCCCTAGCGGGGACGAGTAGCACCGGGGAGCTGTTTTTT

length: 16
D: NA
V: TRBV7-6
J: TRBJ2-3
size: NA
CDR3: CASSLGITVGTDTQYF
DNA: TGTGCCAGCAGCTTAGGAATAACGGTGGGCACAGATACGCAGTATTTT

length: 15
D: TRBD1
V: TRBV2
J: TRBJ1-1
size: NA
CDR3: CASTELTGPNTEAFF
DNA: TGTGCCAGCACGGAGTTGACAGGGCCGAACACTGAAGCTTTCTTT

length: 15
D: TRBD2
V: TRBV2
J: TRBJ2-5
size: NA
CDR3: CASRLTSGGQETQYF
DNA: TGTGCCAGCAGGCTAACTAGCGGGGGGCAAGAGACCCAGTACTTC

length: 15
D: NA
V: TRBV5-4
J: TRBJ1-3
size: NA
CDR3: CASSGSGGLGNTIYF
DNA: TGTGCCAGCAGCGGGTCGGGGGGGCTTGGAAACACCATATATTTT

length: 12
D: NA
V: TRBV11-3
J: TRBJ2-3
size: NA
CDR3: CASSSGGGTQYF
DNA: TGTGCCAGCAGTTCAGGGGGGGGTACGCAGTATTTT

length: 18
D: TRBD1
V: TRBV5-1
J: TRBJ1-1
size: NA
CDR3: CASKTSGQGVPASTEAFF
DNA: TGCGCCAGCAAAACATCGGGACAGGGCGTCCCAGCGTCTACTGAAGCTTTCTTT

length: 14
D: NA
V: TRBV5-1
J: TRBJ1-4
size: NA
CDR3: CASSIQGGDEKLFF
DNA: TGCGCCAGCAGCATACAGGGAGGGGACGAAAAACTGTTTTTT

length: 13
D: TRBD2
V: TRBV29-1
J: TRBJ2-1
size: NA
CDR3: CSVLADPYNEQFF
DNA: TGCAGCGTTCTAGCGGACCCTTACAATGAGCAGTTCTTC

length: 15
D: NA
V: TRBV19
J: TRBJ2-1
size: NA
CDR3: CASSIRSSPYNEQFF
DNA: TGTGCCAGTAGTATACGGTCCTCTCCCTACAATGAGCAGTTCTTC

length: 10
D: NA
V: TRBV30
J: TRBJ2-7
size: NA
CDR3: CAWMGDEQYF
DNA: TGTGCCTGGATGGGAGACGAGCAGTACTTC

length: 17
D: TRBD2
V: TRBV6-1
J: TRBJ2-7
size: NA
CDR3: CASSERLARLNSYEQYF
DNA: TGTGCCAGCAGTGAACGACTAGCGAGACTTAATTCCTACGAGCAGTACTTC

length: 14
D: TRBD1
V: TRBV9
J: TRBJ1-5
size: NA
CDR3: CASSGTGGNQPQHF
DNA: TGTGCCAGCAGCGGTACAGGGGGAAATCAGCCCCAGCATTTT

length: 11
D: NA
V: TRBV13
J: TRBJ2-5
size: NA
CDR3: CASSLWETQYF
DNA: TGTGCCAGCAGCTTGTGGGAGACCCAGTACTTC